The present entry profiles one T cell receptor beta chain with its context. The antigen is not known. There are 14 residues in the CDR3. Looked up from germline, CDR1 is SEHNR and CDR2 is FQNEAQ (reference sequence). V gave up 5 bases and J gave up 2 bases; unmatched junction bases: 3. Measured with immunoSEQ multiplex PCR; TCRdb has only the in-frame clones, and not every one. The sample comprises around 120,000 clones, less than 90% of which are singletons, and approximately 4.5% rests with the top ten. These data belong to a study of cytomegalovirus exposure and HLA in healthy donors. Study overall: The roughly 130 validation repertoires, a later analysis reported, used the same platform as the approximately 670 repertoires from the first cohort.

Study-wide findings and caveats: In vitro confirmation showed three CMV-associated chains to be CMV antigen specific. The authors enumerated 150 to 200 TCR beta chains as linked to cytomegalovirus. Most TCR sequences showed up rarely, but some public TCRs showed up in many donors.

The material sequenced was PBMCs. J is TRBJ2-3 and V is TRBV7-9; 8 bases agree with TRBD2. This receptor was taken from a man aged 18 to 29 in good health and CMV-seropositive. The CDR3 DNA sequence: TGTGCCAGCAGCGCGCGGGGGGTCACAGATACGCAGTATTTT. Amino acid sequence: CASSARGVTDTQYF.